These T cell receptor beta chains were read from a single sample in a study of blood T cells in healthy people across ages. Each CDR3 protein gets one entry after TCRdb re-called the 5' RACE reads with MiXCR. This sample has hundreds of thousands of distinct CDR3 sequences, with around 24% found just once. This sample also appeared in a second study, on T cells of mothers and their children.

Sequencing input: blood. The receptors here all came from a boy aged 5-17 years in good health. The conserved cysteine and the conserved F or W are not part of the CDR3 here.

v_call cdr3_aa
TRBV7-2 ASSMEPGLVGWAQY
TRBV2 ASSEAHRAGEKLF
TRBV14 ASSQLLGIYEQY
TRBV4-1 ASSRILAGAINEQF
TRBV7-9 ASSSRPGDTGELF
TRBV12-3/TRBV12-4 ASSTELGDAGGEQF
TRBV12-3/TRBV12-4 ASRTTTNTEAF
TRBV20-1 SAHPGGTRETQY
TRBV14 ASSHDRLNTEAF
TRBV3-1 ASSQMTGAETQY
TRBV6-2/TRBV6-3 ASSVQGARNSNQPQH
TRBV11-1 ASSFRDPGRGYT
TRBV7-2 ASSPLGLIPSYEQY
TRBV29-1 SVEAGGNEQY
TRBV28 ASSPPGLAKETQY
TRBV29-1 SVDSGIWDEQF
TRBV19 ASNRLAGYTGELF
TRBV5-5 ASSPPRLAGGVDEQF
TRBV4-2 ASSQAGTVQETQY
TRBV6-6 ASSYSPGTPQETQY
TRBV28 ASLLEGVSPDTQY
TRBV9 ASSVGQVSTNEKLF
TRBV28 ASSLSPTGQETQY
TRBV7-9 ASSRDAYYEQY
TRBV10-2 ASSLLAGGGEQY
TRBV29-1 SVLRQMNAEAF
TRBV20-1 SAEPRGSMDTQY
TRBV6-5 ASRPTGANVLT
TRBV20-1 SARDFQGSTDTQY
TRBV12-3/TRBV12-4 ASSIQGSQETQY
TRBV2 ASSLAGGQF
TRBV6-2/TRBV6-3 ASMGPPNTGELF
TRBV6-1 ASSAVGNTEAF
TRBV7-2 ASSLAAVGHEQY
TRBV2 ASTPPMNTEAF
TRBV11-2 ASTLGVSSYEQY
TRBV25-1 ASSELGGPRDEQF
TRBV5-6 ASSLGADYYGYT
TRBV4-3 ASSLGGVGSLTYNEQF
TRBV20-1 SASGRLANYGYT
TRBV27 ASSSGGFEYGYT
TRBV5-1 ASSLAGAQETQY